The 5 T cell receptor beta chains presented below share a single source sample, sequenced in a study of early stage breast cancer tumors. The table came from immunoSEQ multiplex PCR; TCRdb's copy has only in-frame clones and leaves some out. Altogether about 72,000 clones are present, around 85% being singletons, with the ten largest covering about 3.6%. Source material: blood. These receptors were obtained from a person between 60 and 69 years old with breast cancer.

The V and J genes are TRBV5-1 and TRBJ2-5, with 9 bases aligning to TRBD2. Looked up from germline, CDR1 is SGHRS and CDR2 is YFSETQ. CDR3 length: 13 amino acids. V gave up 5 bases and J gave up 4 bases; unmatched junction bases: 3. This chain's CDR3 is CASREAGGETQYF. The CDR3 region has the DNA TGCGCCAGCAGGGAAGCGGGAGGAGAGACCCAGTACTTC.

The chain links TRBV18 to TRBJ1-2, with 9 bases fitting TRBD1. V was pared by 3 bases and J by 6 bases, with 14 bases of the junction left unmatched. There are 17 residues in the CDR3. Germline CDR1 KGHSH, CDR2 LQKENI. The CDR3 sequence: CASSPKLGQGKEDGYTF. CDR3 DNA sequence: TGTGCCAGCTCACCGAAGTTAGGACAGGGGAAGGAGGATGGCTACACCTTC.

This clone appeared once. This chain joins TRBV5-8 and TRBJ2-4, with D perhaps assigned TRBD1 or TRBD2 (5 bases each). The CDR3 loop spans 15 amino acids. Between the trimmed V and J ends, which lost 1 base and 6 bases, there was a span of 14 bases. Germline V gene lookup returns CDR1 SGHTS and CDR2 YDEGEE. CDR3 in amino acids: CASSLRRGAGNIQYF. In DNA, the CDR3 is TGTGCCAGCAGCTTGCGAAGGGGCGCGGGAAACATTCAGTACTTC.

The chain has TRBV18 and TRBJ2-1; no reliable D call. Trimming removed 5 bases from V and 5 bases from J, with 10 bases in between. The CDR3 consists of 13 residues. Per the germline V gene, CDR1 is KGHSH and CDR2 is LQKENI. CDR3 DNA sequence: TGTGCCAGCTCATGGGAAGTCGACAATGAGCAGTTCTTC. Translated: CASSWEVDNEQFF.

This clone was recorded once. The chain couples TRBV5-1 to TRBJ1-1; D remains unclear. The V end lost 0 bases, the J end lost 6 bases, and 12 bases lay between the germline ends. CDR3 length: 14 amino acids. Germline assignment: CDR1 SGHRS and CDR2 YFSETQ. The CDR3 region is CASSLGGLGAEAFF. The CDR3 nucleotides read TGCGCCAGCAGCTTGGGAGGTCTGGGAGCTGAAGCTTTCTTT.